These 22 T cell receptor beta chains share one sample of origin, sequenced in a study of cytomegalovirus exposure and HLA in healthy donors. It was with 60 Vbeta and 13 Jbeta primers that the PCR ran. Clones were sequenced by immunoSEQ multiplex PCR, and TCRdb holds only the in-frame ones, with some missing. Found here are around 170,000 clones, around 83% of them singletons; the top ten hold 0.8%. The source material was PBMCs. These receptors came from a woman aged 18 to 35 in good health and CMV-seronegative.

CDR3 in amino acids: CASSAGTGVSYEQYF. The CDR3 nucleotides read TGTGCCAGCAGTGCCGGGACAGGGGTCTCCTACGAGCAGTACTTC. The V call is TRBV7-2, the J call TRBJ2-7, with 10 positions matching TRBD1. CDR1 is SGHTA and CDR2 is FQGNSA in the germline V gene. The V and J ends lost 6 bases and 0 bases, in that order; junction bases with no gene match: 5. The CDR3 spans 15 residues. Filled out from reference TRBV7-2 and TRBJ2-7, the complete variable domain reads GAGVSQSPSNKVTEKGKDVELRCDPISGHTALYWYRQSLGQGLEFLIYFQGNSAPDKSGLPSDRFSAERTGGSVSTLTIQRTQQEDSAVYLCASSAGTGVSYEQYFGPGTRLTVT.

The chain links TRBV6-5 to TRBJ2-7, with 11 bases matching TRBD2. The CDR3 extends over 14 amino acids. V trimming: 4 bases; J trimming: 3 bases; junction bases outside the gene matches: 2. CDR1 is MNHEY and CDR2 is SVGAGI in the germline V gene. The CDR3 nucleotides read TGTGCCAGCAGTTGGGGACTAGCGGACTACGAGCAGTACTTC. Amino acids: CASSWGLADYEQYF.

V and J are TRBV9 and TRBJ2-3; TRBD2 matches at 11 bases. The CDR3 is made up of 16 amino acids. The ends lost 3 bases at V and 2 bases at J; junction bases unmatched: 5. Looked up from germline, CDR1 is SGDLS and CDR2 is YYNGEE. The CDR3 nucleotides are TGTGCCAGCAGCGACGGGACTAGCGGAAACACAGATACGCAGTATTTT. This translates into CASSDGTSGNTDTQYF.

The chain joins TRBV19 to TRBJ1-3; D gene uncertain. The length of the CDR3 is 15 residues. Germline CDR1 reads LNHDA; CDR2 reads SQIVND (reference sequence). The V and J ends lost 5 bases and 2 bases respectively, with 13 bases between them. CDR3 sequence reads: CASSLDMRTGNTIYF. CDR3 nucleotides: TGTGCCAGTAGTCTTGATATGCGAACTGGAAACACCATATATTTT.

The chain is built from TRBV11-2 and TRBJ2-2; TRBD1 aligns across 7 bases. The germline gives CDR1 SGHAT, CDR2 FQNNGV. The CDR3 is 15 residues long. J gave up 3 bases and V 4 bases, and 5 bases lay outside the gene matches. In nucleotides, the CDR3 is TGTGCCAGCAGCTCCGAGACAGGGTACACCGGGGAGCTGTTTTTT. Translating it yields CASSSETGYTGELFF.

The rearrangement uses TRBV7-8 and TRBJ2-5; possible D gene TRBD2, 5 bases. Germline CDR1 reads SGHVS; CDR2 reads FQNEAQ. The length of the CDR3 is 17 residues. The V end was cut by 0 bases, the J end by 5 bases, with 19 bases between. The CDR3 here is CASSLAEDQFSLETQYF. The CDR3, as DNA: TGTGCCAGCAGCTTAGCGGAGGACCAGTTTTCTTTGGAGACCCAGTACTTC.

This chain links TRBV5-1 with TRBJ2-5; 8 bases are shared with TRBD2. Unmatched junction bases numbered 7, after V lost 0 bases and J lost 3 bases. This CDR3 is built from 16 residues. From germline, CDR1 is SGHRS and CDR2 YFSETQ. The CDR3 protein is CASSLVVAGTEETQYF. The DNA of the CDR3 is TGCGCCAGCAGCTTGGTAGTAGCGGGAACGGAAGAGACCCAGTACTTC.

The chain is built from TRBV29-1 and TRBJ2-7; 10 nucleotides match TRBD2. The V gene end was trimmed by 2 bases and the J gene end by 1 base; junction bases not matched to a gene: 8. In germline, CDR1 is SQVTM, CDR2 ANQGSEA. The CDR3 is 16 residues long. This CDR3 is CSVELSSGGLSYEQYF. In DNA form, the CDR3 reads TGCAGCGTTGAATTGTCTAGCGGGGGCCTTTCCTACGAGCAGTACTTC.

The rearrangement links TRBV11-2 to TRBJ1-6; D is uncertain. Trimming shortened V by 3 bases and J by 0 bases, and 6 bases separated the two germline ends. CDR1 and CDR2 from the germline V gene are SGHAT and FQNNGV. This CDR3 is built from 15 residues. The CDR3 DNA reads TGTGCCAGCAGCTTCGGAGTCTCCTATAATTCACCCCTCCACTTT. This encodes CASSFGVSYNSPLHF.

Here the CDR3 reads CASSLEGGQGVTDTQYF. For the CDR3, the DNA is TGCGCCAGCAGCTTGGAGGGCGGACAGGGGGTGACAGATACGCAGTATTTT. The V and J genes are TRBV5-1 and TRBJ2-3, with 10 nucleotides matching TRBD1. Trimming removed 0 bases from V and 3 bases from J; junction bases left unmatched: 7. CDR1 SGHRS and CDR2 YFSETQ come from the germline V gene. The CDR3 is 17 amino acids.

This chain joins TRBV6-1 and TRBJ2-4; tentative D call: TRBD1 (5 bases). CDR1 MNHNS and CDR2 SASEGT come from the germline V gene. The CDR3 consists of 16 residues. The V and J ends lost 2 bases and 2 bases respectively, with 13 bases between them. This CDR3 reads CASSELGAYSKNIQYF. CDR3 DNA: TGTGCCAGCAGTGAACTAGGGGCGTATTCCAAAAACATTCAGTACTTC.

This chain joins TRBV27 and TRBJ2-1; no definite D call. Germline CDR1 and CDR2: MNHEY and SMNVEV (reference sequence). Trimming pared 2 bases from V and 4 bases from J, leaving 6 bases between. This CDR3 is built from 13 residues. The CDR3 spells CASSLGRYNEQFF. The CDR3 DNA follows: TGTGCCAGCAGTTTAGGCAGGTACAATGAGCAGTTCTTC.

The chain couples TRBV28 to TRBJ2-7; D is possibly TRBD1 (6 bases). V dropped 8 bases and J dropped 4 bases, with 18 bases sitting between them. The CDR3 length is 14 residues. Germline loops: CDR1 MDHEN, CDR2 SYDVKM. CDR3 in amino acids: CASRLLGTKYEQYF. The CDR3 nucleotides read TGTGCCAGCCGCCTCCTCGGGACAAAGTACGAGCAGTACTTC.

This chain uses TRBV6-5 with TRBJ2-1; possibly TRBD2 for D (5 bases). CDR1 is MNHEY and CDR2 is SVGAGI in the germline V gene. V was trimmed by 5 bases and J by 9 bases, leaving 14 bases between them. CDR3 length: 13 amino acids. The CDR3 region is CASSAGVASEQFF. The CDR3 DNA reads as TGTGCCAGCAGTGCCGGGGTAGCGAGTGAGCAGTTCTTC.

CDR3 bases: TGTGCCAGCAGTTTCAGAACGGGTAGTCAGCCCCAGCATTTT. It is translated as CASSFRTGSQPQHF. The J gene is TRBJ1-5, the V gene TRBV27, with D unresolved. This CDR3 contains 14 residues. The V and J ends lost 3 bases and 6 bases respectively, with 12 bases between them. The germline V gene encodes CDR1 MNHEY and CDR2 SMNVEV (reference sequence).

This clone was counted once. The chain employs TRBV5-6 and TRBJ2-7; 12 bases agree with TRBD2. J lost 7 bases, V lost 1 base, and 9 bases had no gene match. The CDR3 consists of 16 residues. The germline CDR1 and CDR2 sequences are SGHDT and YYEEEE. The CDR3 sequence is CASSLLLAGGVLEQYF. In nucleotides, the CDR3 is TGTGCCAGCAGCTTGCTTCTAGCGGGAGGGGTCTTGGAGCAGTACTTC.

The rearrangement uses TRBV5-1 and TRBJ2-1; 10 nucleotides align to TRBD1. With V trimmed by 0 bases and J by 7 bases, 10 bases remained unmatched. Germline CDR1 is SGHRS and CDR2 is YFSETQ. The CDR3 spans 17 residues. The CDR3 bases are TGCGCCAGCAGCTTGGGTTCCGGGACAGGGGAATTAAATGAGCAGTTCTTC. This encodes CASSLGSGTGELNEQFF.

V gene TRBV6-4 combines with J gene TRBJ2-5, with TRBD1 matching 7 bases. The CDR3 is made up of 13 amino acids. The junction had 3 bases not matched to a gene; V was cut back by 4 bases and J by 4 bases. Germline-derived CDR1 and CDR2 are MRHNA and SNTAGT. This chain's CDR3 is CASSGQGPETQYF. The CDR3 coding sequence is TGTGCCAGCAGTGGACAGGGCCCAGAGACCCAGTACTTC.

V usage is TRBV27 and J usage is TRBJ1-1, with D hard to call. The germline CDR1 and CDR2 sequences are MNHEY and SMNVEV (reference sequence). The CDR3 has 15 amino acids. V was clipped by 5 bases and J by 0 bases, with 13 bases between them. The CDR3 region has the DNA TGTGCCAGCAGTCCGCACTTATCCTTGAACACTGAAGCTTTCTTT. Translating it yields CASSPHLSLNTEAFF.

The CDR3 spells CASSLGRPGANVLTF. CDR3 in DNA: TGTGCCAGCAGCTTGGGGAGGCCTGGGGCCAACGTCCTGACTTTC. The chain employs TRBV5-6 and TRBJ2-6; TRBD2 is a possible D gene (5 bases). CDR3 length: 15 amino acids. Germline values: CDR1 SGHDT, CDR2 YYEEEE. The V end was cut by 0 bases, the J end by 2 bases, with 6 bases between.

This chain joins TRBV10-1 and TRBJ1-2, with D unclear. CDR1 and CDR2 (germline): WNHNN, SYGVQD (reference sequence). The CDR3 sequence is 15 residues long. The ends were cut back, 0 bases at V and 0 bases at J, with 8 bases in the middle. CDR3 DNA: TGCGCCAGCAGTGAGTCGGGCAGAGCTAACTATGGCTACACCTTC. This codes for CASSESGRANYGYTF.

The chain carries TRBV5-4 and TRBJ2-5; the match to TRBD1 covers 7 bases. CDR1 and CDR2 (germline): SGHNT, YYREEE (reference sequence). The CDR3 covers 14 residues. V lost 4 bases to trimming and J lost 2 bases; unmatched junction nucleotides: 5. CDR3 sequence: CASSRGQLQETQYF. The CDR3 bases are TGTGCCAGCAGCCGGGGACAGCTTCAAGAGACCCAGTACTTC.